Listed below are T cell receptor beta chains from one sample, sequenced in a study of CD4+ T cells in melanoma. Assay: immunoSEQ multiplex PCR; the TCRdb copy retains only in-frame clones and omits some. This sample carries about 11,000 clones, approximately 74% of them seen once, and the ten largest clones take nearly 9.5%. Sequencing was carried out using cells from a culture (not recorded whether cultured in vitro). The receptors were sampled from a human donor with melanoma. Both conserved end residues are part of each CDR3. D genes are given only for firm matches. The size of a clone is reported for some rows only, either as once, few or many, or as a class for expanded clones.

>NA|15|TRBV7-8|NA|TRBJ1-6
TGTGCCAGCAGCTTAATAAGCGGGACTAATTCACCCCTCCACTTT
CASSLISGTNSPLHF
>TRBD1|16|TRBV6-6|NA|TRBJ1-1
TGTGCCAGCAGTTCAGGACAGGGGCTCAGTATAGTCGGGGCTTTCTTT
CASSSGQGLSIVGAFF
>TRBD2|16|TRBV11-2|NA|TRBJ2-3
TGTGCCAGCAGCCCCAGGCCGCGGGGGGGAGGAGATACGCAGTATTTT
CASSPRPRGGGDTQYF
>NA|14|TRBV2|NA|TRBJ2-7
TGTGCCAGCAGCGTGTCCCGGATAGACCTCGAACAGTACTTC
CASSVSRIDLEQYF
>NA|13|TRBV19|NA|TRBJ1-1
TGTGCCAGTAGTTGGCTTAGGGATACTGAAGCTTTCTTT
CASSWLRDTEAFF
>NA|14|TRBV19|NA|TRBJ1-3
TGTGCCAGTAGGACAACAGGGTCTGGAAACACCATATATTTT
CASRTTGSGNTIYF
>NA|14|TRBV14|NA|TRBJ2-1
TGTGCCAGCAGCCAAGAGCCGGATTACAATGAGCAGTTCTTC
CASSQEPDYNEQFF
>TRBD2|17|TRBV7-9|NA|TRBJ2-5
TGTGCCAGCAGCTTAGCGACCAGCGGGGAACCCCGTGAGACCCAGTACTTC
CASSLATSGEPRETQYF
>NA|16|TRBV2|NA|TRBJ2-5
TGTGCCAGCACCCTAAGGGAGGGGGCCGGGAAAGAGACCCAGTACTTC
CASTLREGAGKETQYF
>TRBD1|15|TRBV7-9|few|TRBJ2-5
TGTGCCAGCAGCGAAACCGGGACAGGGGGGCGTTCCCAGTACTTC
CASSETGTGGRSQYF
>TRBD1|16|TRBV2|once|TRBJ2-4
TGTGCCAGCAGGCCTTACCGGGACAGAGGAAAAAACATTCAGTACTTC
CASRPYRDRGKNIQYF
>NA|16|TRBV6-5|NA|TRBJ1-2
TGTGCCAGCAGTTACGGGACATCCCCGTCCAATCCATACTACACCTTC
CASSYGTSPSNPYYTF
>NA|17|TRBV4-1|NA|TRBJ2-2
TGCGCCAGCAGCCAAGATAGGACCTTCGCGGGCGCCGGGGAGCTGTTTTTT
CASSQDRTFAGAGELFF
>TRBD2|14|TRBV10-1|NA|TRBJ2-3
TGCGCCAGCAGTGTTAGCGGGGGGACAGATACGCAGTATTTT
CASSVSGGTDTQYF
>NA|13|TRBV10-1|NA|TRBJ2-3
TGCGCCAGCAGTGAGCGGATTGGGCTGGCGCAGTATTTT
CASSERIGLAQYF
>NA|14|TRBV7-8|NA|TRBJ2-1
TGTGCCAGCAGCAGACAGAGCTCCTACAATGAGCAGTTCTTC
CASSRQSSYNEQFF
>TRBD2|18|TRBV19|once|TRBJ2-5
TGTGCCAGTAGTAATGGGCTAGCGGGGGTCCGGGTCGAAGAGACCCAGTACTTC
CASSNGLAGVRVEETQYF
>NA|18|TRBV21-1|NA|TRBJ1-1
TGTGCCAGCAGCCCCACTTGTAGTCCCCCGGGACAGGGGGCGGAAGCTTTCTTT
CASSPTCSPPGQGAEAFF
>TRBD1|14|TRBV9|once|TRBJ1-1
TGTGCCAGCAGCCGTATAAAGGGGGCGAGTCTAGCTTTCTTT
CASSRIKGASLAFF
>TRBD1|15|TRBV5-4|NA|TRBJ2-3
TGTGCCAGCAGCTTTGGGACAGGGGTCTCAGATACGCAGTATTTT
CASSFGTGVSDTQYF
>NA|12|TRBV5-6|few|TRBJ1-2
TGTGCCAGCAGCTTGGCGAACTATGGCTACACCTTC
CASSLANYGYTF
>NA|13|TRBV13|few|TRBJ2-7
TGTGCCAGCAGCTTAGTAGGTACCTACGAGCAGTACTTC
CASSLVGTYEQYF
>NA|15|TRBV2|once|TRBJ2-4
TGTGCCAGCAGTGGGGTGGGGCACCTCAAAAACATTCAGTACTTC
CASSGVGHLKNIQYF
>NA|14|TRBV11-2|NA|TRBJ1-4
TGTGCCAGCAGCCTAGGACAGACTAATGAAAAACTGTTTTTT
CASSLGQTNEKLFF
>NA|17|TRBV10-2|few|TRBJ1-5
TGCGCCAGCAGTGAGTCCAGTCGGGCCCATCAGAGTCAGCCCCAGCATTTT
CASSESSRAHQSQPQHF
>NA|14|TRBV18|NA|TRBJ2-7
TGTGCCAGCTCACCATTCCGGGGGGCCCACGAGCAGTACTTC
CASSPFRGAHEQYF
>NA|12|TRBV6-5|few|TRBJ1-3
TGTGCCAGCACTCCCTCCGGGATCTCCGTATATTTT
CASTPSGISVYF
>NA|13|TRBV11-2|NA|TRBJ1-2
TGTGCCAGCAGCTGGGACGGCCGCTATGGCTACACCTTC
CASSWDGRYGYTF
>TRBD1|15|TRBV2|NA|TRBJ2-3
TGTGCCAGCAGTGTGTCGGGACAGAGCACAGATACGCAGTATTTT
CASSVSGQSTDTQYF
>NA|13|TRBV29-1|NA|TRBJ1-4
TGCAGCGTTGAAGATGGCCGGGATCGAAAACTGTTTTTT
CSVEDGRDRKLFF
>NA|9|TRBV2|few|TRBJ1-1
TGTGCCAGCGCGTCAAGGGCTTTCTTT
CASASRAFF
>NA|13|TRBV7-8|NA|TRBJ2-7
TGTGCCAGCAGCTTAGGTTTTGGCTACGAGCAGTACTTC
CASSLGFGYEQYF
>TRBD1|13|TRBV5-8|few|TRBJ1-4
TGTGCCTGCGGCGGGACAGGGGAGGCAAAACTGTTTTTT
CACGGTGEAKLFF
>NA|14|TRBV7-9|few|TRBJ1-1
TGTGCCAGCAGACTTAATCAGGGGAACACTGAAGCTTTCTTT
CASRLNQGNTEAFF
>NA|15|TRBV7-3|NA|TRBJ2-4
TGTGCCAGCAGCCGAGGTCCTGGGGCCAAAAACATTCAGTACTTC
CASSRGPGAKNIQYF
>NA|15|TRBV5-6|NA|TRBJ1-3
TGTGCCAGCAGCCCACCCCCCAGGGCGGGAAACACCATATATTTT
CASSPPPRAGNTIYF
>NA|12|TRBV5-6|once|TRBJ1-6
TGTGCCAGCAGCGGCTACAATTCACCCCTCCACTTT
CASSGYNSPLHF
>NA|15|TRBV19|NA|TRBJ2-7
TGTGCCAGTAGTAGACAAGCTCCCGGGCCATACGAGCAGTACTTC
CASSRQAPGPYEQYF
>NA|12|TRBV18|once|TRBJ1-1
TGTGCCAGCTCTTTGACAGGCAATGAAGCTTTCTTT
CASSLTGNEAFF
>TRBD2|13|TRBV7-2|NA|TRBJ2-3
TGTGCCAGCAGCTTATCGGGGGGAGGACAGCAGTATTTT
CASSLSGGGQQYF